A selection of T cell receptor beta chains follows, all from one sample in a study of PD-1 blockade in classical Hodgkin lymphoma. Sequenced by immunoSEQ multiplex PCR; TCRdb stores in-frame clones only, minus some. This sample has 25,000 to 30,000 clones, with roughly 82% found just once. The starting material was peripheral blood mononuclear cells (PBMCs), obtained before the second cycle of nivolumab. The receptor source for this set is a human donor with classical Hodgkin lymphoma. CDR3s include the opening cysteine and the closing phenylalanine or tryptophan. A D gene is named only where the DNA matches it firmly. Some rows have no size entry. The others give once, few or many, or a class for an expanded clone.

v_call	clone_size	d_call	j_call	cdr3_aa	cdr3_nt
TRBV15	NA	NA	TRBJ1-4	CATSMAETNEKLFF	TGTGCCACCAGCATGGCGGAGACTAATGAAAAACTGTTTTTT
TRBV10-3	once	NA	TRBJ1-1	CAIRKVPNTEAFF	TGTGCCATCAGGAAGGTACCAAACACTGAAGCTTTCTTT
TRBV6-5	NA	TRBD2	TRBJ2-1	CASSREGLMDNEQFF	TGTGCCAGCAGCCGGGAGGGGCTTATGGACAATGAGCAGTTCTTC
TRBV14	NA	NA	TRBJ2-3	CASSQGYLSTDTQYF	TGTGCCAGCAGCCAAGGCTACCTTAGCACAGATACGCAGTATTTT
TRBV6-5	NA	TRBD1	TRBJ1-2	CASGTGAFYGYTF	TGTGCCAGTGGGACAGGGGCCTTCTATGGCTACACCTTC
TRBV30	NA	TRBD1	TRBJ1-3	CAWSVAGQGKRGNTIYF	TGTGCCTGGAGTGTAGCGGGACAGGGGAAACGGGGAAACACCATATATTTT
TRBV7-8	NA	NA	TRBJ1-2	CASSLAGAGHRYF	TGTGCCAGCAGCTTGGCCGGGGCGGGACATAGGTACTTC
TRBV2	NA	TRBD1	TRBJ1-1	CASSQGGLTEAFF	TGTGCCAGCTCACAAGGGGGCCTGACTGAAGCTTTCTTT
TRBV27	NA	TRBD2	TRBJ2-3	CASSPVGTIDTQYF	TGTGCCAGCAGTCCAGTCGGGACTATTGATACGCAGTATTTT
TRBV4-2	few	NA	TRBJ1-2	CASSQVATGDGYTF	TGTGCCAGCAGCCAAGTTGCTACCGGGGATGGCTACACCTTC
TRBV6-5	NA	TRBD1	TRBJ1-2	CASSYTDRDGYTF	TGTGCCAGCAGTTACACCGACAGGGATGGCTACACCTTC
TRBV15	NA	NA	TRBJ2-2	CATSRQSGELFF	TGTGCCACCAGCAGACAGTCCGGGGAGCTGTTTTTT
TRBV7-3	NA	TRBD2	TRBJ2-3	CASSLREGDTQYF	TGTGCCAGCAGCTTAAGGGAGGGAGATACGCAGTATTTT
TRBV10-3	once	TRBD1	TRBJ2-1	CAISGYSKGTGVNEQFF	TGTGCCATCAGCGGGTACTCCAAGGGGACAGGGGTTAATGAGCAGTTCTTC
TRBV27	NA	NA	TRBJ1-2	CASSPRHSYGYTF	TGTGCCAGCAGTCCCAGACACAGCTATGGCTACACCTTC
TRBV28	NA	TRBD1	TRBJ2-3	CASSGRGRTDTQYF	TGTGCCAGCAGTGGCAGGGGGCGAACAGATACGCAGTATTTT
TRBV10-3	NA	NA	TRBJ2-5	CAISGSGGTTEETQYF	TGTGCCATCAGTGGTTCTGGGGGGACGACCGAAGAGACCCAGTACTTC
TRBV21-1	NA	NA	TRBJ2-2	CASSKIGDLNTGELFF	TGTGCCAGCAGCAAAATAGGGGACCTAAACACCGGGGAGCTGTTTTTT
TRBV9	NA	NA	TRBJ2-7	CASSVEASYEQYF	TGTGCCAGCAGCGTAGAGGCCTCCTACGAGCAGTACTTC
TRBV27	NA	NA	TRBJ2-2	CASSSWGAGTGELFF	TGTGCCAGCAGTTCGTGGGGCGCGGGCACCGGGGAGCTGTTTTTT
TRBV18	NA	NA	TRBJ1-2	CASSPMGGLSGGYTF	TGTGCCAGCTCACCAATGGGGGGCCTGAGTGGTGGCTACACCTTC
TRBV6-6	few	NA	TRBJ1-2	CAVPPSDTNYGYTF	TGTGCCGTCCCACCGTCGGACACGAACTATGGCTACACCTTC
TRBV7-9	NA	NA	TRBJ2-3	CASSLLGVGDTQYF	TGTGCCAGCAGCTTATTGGGGGTAGGCGATACGCAGTATTTT
TRBV6-4	few	TRBD1	TRBJ2-2	CASSDSSDRGTGELFF	TGTGCCAGCAGTGACTCGAGCGACAGGGGGACCGGGGAGCTGTTTTTT